The 20 T cell receptor beta chains in this list originate from one sample, sequenced in a study of Graves' ophthalmopathy and Graves' hyperthyroidism. Amplification of TCR beta CDR3 regions used RNA transcripts. HTBI-primed RT-PCR formed the first round, and a multiplex PCR formed the second. TCRdb reprocessed the multiplex PCR reads with MiXCR, giving one entry per CDR3 protein. The sample holds more than 300,000 distinct CDR3 sequences, approximately 18% seen once. Sequencing input: peripheral blood. The receptors shown here come from an adult woman with stable Graves' hyperthyroidism.

The chain is built from TRBV6-2 or TRBV6-3 and TRBJ1-1; 7 bases agree with TRBD1. In germline, CDR1 is MNHEY, CDR2 SVGEGT. This CDR3 is built from 14 residues. Trimming took 10 bases from V and 5 from J; bases not matched to a gene: 13. The DNA of the CDR3 is TGTGCCACTACACCGACAGGGAGTGGAACTGAAGCTTTCTTT. Its protein is CATTPTGSGTEAFF.

This clonotype was detected ten times or more. V and J are TRBV28 and TRBJ2-7; D is ambiguous. The CDR3 consists of 13 residues. The germline gives CDR1 MDHEN, CDR2 SYDVKM. Trimming took off 5 bases at V and 2 bases at J, with 10 bases between the two ends. This CDR3 is CASSPPATYEQYF. CDR3 bases: TGTGCCAGCAGTCCCCCGGCCACCTACGAGCAGTACTTC.

This clonotype was counted many times. The chain links TRBV7-3 to TRBJ1-1; D is perhaps TRBD1 (5 bases). V was trimmed by 9 bases and J by 3 bases, leaving 5 bases between them. The CDR3 has 10 amino acids. Per germline, CDR1 SGHTA and CDR2 FQGTGA. CDR3 residues: CARGDTEAFF. CDR3 sequence (DNA): TGTGCCAGAGGGGACACTGAAGCTTTCTTT.

This clonotype was observed at least ten times. V and J are TRBV18 and TRBJ1-5; no clear D gene. This CDR3 has 14 amino acids. V was pared by 3 bases and J by 3 bases, with 9 bases between. Germline values: CDR1 KGHSH, CDR2 LQKENI. CDR3 loop: CASSPQRNNQPQHF. The CDR3, as DNA: TGTGCCAGCTCACCCCAGAGAAACAATCAGCCCCAGCATTTT.

CDR3 in amino acids: CASSQDVFREETQYF. The CDR3 DNA follows: TGTGCCAGCAGCCAAGATGTTTTTAGGGAGGAGACCCAGTACTTC. The V and J genes are TRBV4-2 and TRBJ2-5; D possibly corresponds to TRBD2 (5 bases). There are 15 residues in the CDR3. V was trimmed by 0 bases and J by 5 bases, leaving 13 bases between them. CDR1 LGHNA and CDR2 YNFKEQ come from the germline V gene.

This clonotype was counted many times. CDR3 sequence (DNA): TGTGCCGGTAACAAGGAGGGGATGGTATACGAGCAGTACTTC. This translates into CAGNKEGMVYEQYF. V usage is TRBV30 and J usage is TRBJ2-7; tentatively, D is TRBD2 (6 bases). V dropped 8 bases and J dropped 4 bases, with 21 bases sitting between them. Germline CDR1 reads GTSNPN; CDR2 reads SVGIG (reference sequence). The CDR3 is made up of 14 amino acids.

This clonotype was counted many times. This rearrangement joins TRBV12-3 or TRBV12-4 to TRBJ2-7; 7 bases are a match to TRBD2. This CDR3 comprises 14 residues. V was clipped by 6 bases and J by 5 bases; unmatched bases: 10. The CDR3 DNA is TGTGCCAGCAGGGGATTGGCGGGAGTAGACGAGCAGTACTTC. It is translated as CASRGLAGVDEQYF.

This clonotype has ten or more counts. This chain uses TRBV20-1 with TRBJ1-6, with D hard to call. There are 13 residues in the CDR3. Trimming removed 1 base at V and 10 bases at J, with 11 bases between. Germline-derived CDR1 and CDR2 are DFQATT and SNEGSKA (reference sequence). CDR3 amino acids: CSARAGMGSPLHF. DNA for the CDR3: TGCAGTGCTAGAGCCGGGATGGGGTCACCCCTCCACTTT.

This clonotype has ten or more counts. The chain joins TRBV5-1 to TRBJ1-1, with TRBD1 as a possible D gene (6 bases). This CDR3 has 14 amino acids. Germline values: CDR1 SGHRS, CDR2 YFSETQ. Trimming removed 0 bases at V and 4 bases at J, with 10 bases between. The CDR3 region is CASSLEAGVTEAFF. DNA for the CDR3: TGCGCCAGCAGCTTGGAGGCAGGGGTCACTGAAGCTTTCTTT.

This clonotype was seen many times. The chain uses TRBV12-3 or TRBV12-4 and TRBJ2-7; the D is unclear. The CDR3 spans 12 residues. Trimming stripped 3 bases from V and 5 bases from J, with 8 bases between. Written as DNA, the CDR3 is TGTGCCAGCAGTTTTGGAACGGACGAGCAGTACTTC. Its protein product is CASSFGTDEQYF.

This clonotype was counted at least ten times. The rearrangement links TRBV29-1 to TRBJ2-5; 9 nucleotides agree with TRBD2. The CDR3 has 13 residues. Germline V gene sequence: CDR1 SQVTM, CDR2 ANQGSEA. Trimming at V came to 6 bases and at J to 5 bases, leaving 7 bases not matched to a gene. The CDR3: CSVGTSWSETQYF. CDR3 sequence (DNA): TGCAGCGTGGGGACTAGCTGGAGTGAGACCCAGTACTTC.

The table lists this clonotype with many counts. V is TRBV12-3 or TRBV12-4 and J is TRBJ2-7, with D possibly called TRBD1 or TRBD2 (5 bases each). V was cut by 3 bases and J by 3 bases, with 15 bases left in between. This CDR3 is 15 amino acids long. The DNA of the CDR3 is TGTGCCAGCAGTTTGGGGGAGCCAAGCAACTACGAGCAGTACTTC. Its translation is CASSLGEPSNYEQYF.

This clonotype appeared many times. The gene calls are TRBV30 and TRBJ1-2; tentative D call: TRBD1 (5 bases). Per germline, CDR1 GTSNPN and CDR2 SVGIG (reference sequence). The V end was cut by 4 bases, the J end by 7 bases, with 13 bases between. The length of the CDR3 is 12 residues. CDR3 nucleotides: TGTGCCTGGACCCTCAGGGACCGTGGCTACACCTTC. As protein: CAWTLRDRGYTF.

This clonotype was counted at least ten times. This chain connects TRBV15 to TRBJ1-5, with 9 nucleotides matching TRBD1. V was pared by 5 bases and J by 1 base, with 9 bases of the junction left unmatched. The CDR3 extends over 17 amino acids. Germline V gene data show CDR1 as LNHNV and CDR2 as YYDKDF (reference sequence). For the CDR3, the DNA is TGTGCCACCAGCGGACCCCGGGACAGGGAGAGCAATCAGCCCCAGCATTTT. It is translated as CATSGPRDRESNQPQHF.

This chain connects TRBV2 to TRBJ2-3; TRBD2 is a possible D gene (6 bases). This CDR3 spans 13 amino acids. The germline CDR1 and CDR2 sequences are SNHLY and FYNNEI. Trimming took 8 bases from V and 5 from J, leaving 14 bases between them. This CDR3 reads CASGGLVGDTQYF. In DNA form, the CDR3 reads TGTGCCAGCGGAGGGCTAGTTGGAGATACGCAGTATTTT.

This clonotype appeared a few times. The chain links TRBV5-1 to TRBJ2-7; TRBD1 matches at 10 bases. CDR1 is SGHRS, CDR2 YFSETQ, per germline. V shed 4 bases and J 6 bases; nucleotides not matched to a gene: 10. This CDR3 contains 15 residues. Here the CDR3 reads CASSTSGTGEREQYF. The DNA for the CDR3 is TGCGCCAGCAGCACCTCCGGGACAGGGGAGCGCGAGCAGTACTTC.

This clonotype was detected once. The CDR3: CASSSQGTTYEQYF. CDR3 nucleotides: TGTGCCAGCAGTTCCCAGGGGACCACCTACGAGCAGTACTTC. The chain is built from TRBV6-5 and TRBJ2-7, with D perhaps matching TRBD1 (6 bases). The ends were cut back, 4 bases at V and 2 bases at J, with 12 bases in the middle. CDR1 and CDR2 from the germline V gene are MNHEY and SVGAGI. This CDR3 is built from 14 residues.

Many counts were recorded for this clonotype. J is TRBJ2-7 and V is TRBV15; possible D gene TRBD1, 6 bases. V was shortened by 1 base and J by 2 bases, with 12 bases between the two germline ends. The CDR3 spans 15 residues. The V gene's germline CDR1 is LNHNV and CDR2 YYDKDF (reference sequence). Here the CDR3 DNA reads TGTGCCACCAGCAGAGCGACAGGTCGACCCTACGAGCAGTACTTC. Its protein product is CATSRATGRPYEQYF.

In its sample, this clonotype was seen many times. The chain is built from TRBV2 and TRBJ2-3; D is undetermined. V shed 8 bases and J shed 0 bases, with 3 bases lying between them. This CDR3 spans 11 amino acids. CDR1 and CDR2 (germline): SNHLY, FYNNEI. Written as DNA, the CDR3 is TGTGCCAGCCATAGCACAGATACGCAGTATTTT. Its protein product is CASHSTDTQYF.

The rearrangement uses TRBV7-8 and TRBJ2-3; TRBD2 aligns across 9 bases. This CDR3 has 17 residues. Germline CDR1 reads SGHVS; CDR2 reads FQNEAQ. V lost 5 bases to trimming and J lost 7 bases; unmatched junction nucleotides: 16. The CDR3 nucleotides read TGTGCCAGCAGCACAGGGAGGGCTAGCGGGGCGGTATATACGCAGTATTTT. Amino acids: CASSTGRASGAVYTQYF. Variable domain in full (rest from reference TRBV7-8 and TRBJ2-3): GAGVSQSPRYKVAKRGQDVALRCDPISGHVSLFWYQQALGQGPEFLTYFQNEAQLDKSGLPSDRFFAERPEGSVSTLKIQRTQQEDSAVYLCASSTGRASGAVYTQYFGPGTRLTVL.